This TCR beta chain was captured in a study of blood T cell repertoires in COVID-19. Across the study: PBMCs, B-cell-depleted T cells, or T cells were the source of the cDNA or gDNA that made up the material.

Original processing notes: Amplifying reference gene primers gave estimates of nucleated cell counts. The data were produced by immunoSEQ multiplex PCR, yet TCRdb's version contains in-frame clones alone and is incomplete. V and J calls and clone size come straight from that table; D and trimming were deduced from the DNA. The repertoire consists of 35,000 to 45,000 clones, with about 80% occurring once and the leading ten covering roughly 2%. Trimming removed 5 bases from V and 4 bases from J; junction bases left unmatched: 8. The CDR3 is 15 amino acids. Germline CDR1 and CDR2: PRHDT and FYEKMQ (reference sequence).

The TCR was taken from a man aged 55 to 70 with active COVID-19. This sequence joins TRBV13 and TRBJ1-2, with 9 bases fitting TRBD1. Sample: peripheral blood. CDR3 DNA sequence: TGTGCCAGCAGCAGAGGACAGGGGTCGGGCTATGGCTACACCTTC. Amino acid sequence: CASSRGQGSGYGYTF.